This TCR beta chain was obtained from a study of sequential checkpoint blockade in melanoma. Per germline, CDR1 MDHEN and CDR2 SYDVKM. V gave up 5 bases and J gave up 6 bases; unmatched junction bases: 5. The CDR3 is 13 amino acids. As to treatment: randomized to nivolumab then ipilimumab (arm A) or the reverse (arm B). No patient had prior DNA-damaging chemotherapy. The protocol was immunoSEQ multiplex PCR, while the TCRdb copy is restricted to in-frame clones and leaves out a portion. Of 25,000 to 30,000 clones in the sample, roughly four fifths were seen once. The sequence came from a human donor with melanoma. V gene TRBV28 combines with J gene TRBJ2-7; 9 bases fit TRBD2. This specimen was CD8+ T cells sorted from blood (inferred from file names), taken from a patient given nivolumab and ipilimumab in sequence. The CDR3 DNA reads TGTGCCAGCAGTACGCATAGCGGGAGCGAGCAGTACTTC. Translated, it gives CASSTHSGSEQYF. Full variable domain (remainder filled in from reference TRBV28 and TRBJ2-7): DVKVTQSSRYLVKRTGEKVFLECVQDMDHENMFWYRQDPGLGLRLIYFSYDVKMKEKGDIPEGYSVSREKKERFSLILESASTNQTSMYLCASSTHSGSEQYFGPGTRLTVT.